The entry below describes one TCR beta chain. A second PCR, run for roughly 7 to 12 cycles, used a sample-barcoded 5' primer plus a J-beta primer mix. TCRdb re-analysed the 5' RACE reads in MiXCR, keeping a single row per CDR3 protein. The sample shows some 710,000 distinct CDR3 sequences, about 42% of them seen only once. The CDR3 covers 16 residues. Germline assignment: CDR1 SGDLS and CDR2 YYNGEE. V shed 3 bases and J shed 0 bases, with 12 bases lying between them. The data belong to a study of blood T cells in healthy people across ages. The clonotype comes from a man aged 80 or over in good health. Sequenced input: blood. This chain links TRBV9 with TRBJ1-4; D gene uncertain. CDR3 bases: TGTGCCAGCAGCGCCGGGGAGCGGTCAACTAATGAAAAACTGTTTTTT. Amino acid sequence: CASSAGERSTNEKLFF.